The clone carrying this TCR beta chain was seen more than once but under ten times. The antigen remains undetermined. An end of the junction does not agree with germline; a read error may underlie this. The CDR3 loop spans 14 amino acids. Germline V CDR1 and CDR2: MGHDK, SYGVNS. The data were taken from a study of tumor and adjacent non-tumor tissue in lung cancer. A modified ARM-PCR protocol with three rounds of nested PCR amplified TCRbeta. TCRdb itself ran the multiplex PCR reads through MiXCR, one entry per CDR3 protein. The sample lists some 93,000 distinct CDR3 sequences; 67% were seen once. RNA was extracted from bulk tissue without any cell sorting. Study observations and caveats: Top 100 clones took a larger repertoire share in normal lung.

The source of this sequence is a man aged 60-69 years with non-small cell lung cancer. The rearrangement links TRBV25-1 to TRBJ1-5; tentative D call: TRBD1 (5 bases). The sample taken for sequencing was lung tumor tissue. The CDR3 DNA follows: TGTGCCAGCAGTGATTTTGGGGGAAATCAGTCCCAGCATTTT. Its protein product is CASSDFGGNQSQHF.